These 3 T cell receptor beta chains were all obtained from the same sample, sequenced in a study of cytomegalovirus exposure and HLA in healthy donors (dated by TCRdb to about 2017). Receptor libraries were prepared by the immunoSEQ multiplex PCR assay. TCRdb took over this immuneACCESS table, retaining in-frame rearrangements with V and J assigned. Such tables are incomplete; in checked studies, under half of the missing clones stem from an unresolved V gene, and the remainder is unexplained. The sample table contains 150,000 to 200,000 clones; only one count was recorded for roughly 86% of them. The ten largest account for around 1.6% of the sample. Sequenced sample: PBMCs. The receptors here all came from a woman younger than 35 in good health and CMV-seronegative.

The table lists this clone with a few counts. The chain couples TRBV19 to TRBJ1-6, with 8 nucleotides matching TRBD1. Trimming took 5 bases from V and 7 from J; bases not matched to a gene: 4. The CDR3 covers 14 residues. Per germline, CDR1 LNHDA and CDR2 SQIVND (reference sequence). The CDR3, as DNA: TGTGCCAGTAGTCCTCGGACAGGGAATTCACCCCTCCACTTT. This sequence encodes CASSPRTGNSPLHF. Together with reference TRBV19 and TRBJ1-6, the CDR3 gives the full variable domain: DGGITQSPKYLFRKEGQNVTLSCEQNLNHDAMYWYRQDPGQGLRLIYYSQIVNDFQKGDIAEGYSVSREKKESFPLTVTSAQKNPTAFYLCASSPRTGNSPLHFGNGTRLTVT.

This chain joins TRBV30 and TRBJ2-1; 8 nucleotides agree with TRBD1. This CDR3 is 16 amino acids long. With V trimmed by 0 bases and J by 8 bases, 12 bases remained unmatched. Per the germline V gene, CDR1 is GTSNPN and CDR2 is SVGIG (reference sequence). CDR3 in amino acids: CAWSVGGRGQFDEQFF. The CDR3 DNA is TGTGCCTGGAGTGTGGGGGGCAGGGGGCAGTTCGATGAGCAGTTCTTC.

This chain joins TRBV5-1 and TRBJ1-2; 7 positions match TRBD1. Trimming cost V 3 bases and J 6 bases; bases outside gene matches: 20. In germline, CDR1 is SGHRS, CDR2 YFSETQ. The CDR3 is 18 residues long. As DNA, the CDR3 is TGCGCCAGCAGCTCACCAAGATACACCAGGGGGAGATTCCATGGCTACACCTTC. Translated: CASSSPRYTRGRFHGYTF. The full variable domain, in which reference TRBV5-1 and TRBJ1-2 provide the parts outside the CDR3, is KAGVTQTPRYLIKTRGQQVTLSCSPISGHRSVSWYQQTPGQGLQFLFEYFSETQRNKGNFPGRFSGRQFSNSRSEMNVSTLELGDSALYLCASSSPRYTRGRFHGYTFGSGTRLTVV.